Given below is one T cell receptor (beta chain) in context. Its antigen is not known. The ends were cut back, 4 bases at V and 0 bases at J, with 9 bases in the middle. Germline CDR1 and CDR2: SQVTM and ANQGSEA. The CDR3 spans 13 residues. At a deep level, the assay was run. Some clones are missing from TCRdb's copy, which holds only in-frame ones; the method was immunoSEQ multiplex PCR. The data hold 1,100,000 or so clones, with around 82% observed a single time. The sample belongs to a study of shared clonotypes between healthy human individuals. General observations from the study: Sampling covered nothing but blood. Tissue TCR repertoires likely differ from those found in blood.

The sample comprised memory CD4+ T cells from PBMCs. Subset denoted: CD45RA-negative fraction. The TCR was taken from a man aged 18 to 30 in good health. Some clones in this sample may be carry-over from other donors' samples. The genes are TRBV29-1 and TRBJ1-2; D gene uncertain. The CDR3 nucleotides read TGCAGCGTTGGTGTAAGCGCTAACTATGGCTACACCTTC. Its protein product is CSVGVSANYGYTF.